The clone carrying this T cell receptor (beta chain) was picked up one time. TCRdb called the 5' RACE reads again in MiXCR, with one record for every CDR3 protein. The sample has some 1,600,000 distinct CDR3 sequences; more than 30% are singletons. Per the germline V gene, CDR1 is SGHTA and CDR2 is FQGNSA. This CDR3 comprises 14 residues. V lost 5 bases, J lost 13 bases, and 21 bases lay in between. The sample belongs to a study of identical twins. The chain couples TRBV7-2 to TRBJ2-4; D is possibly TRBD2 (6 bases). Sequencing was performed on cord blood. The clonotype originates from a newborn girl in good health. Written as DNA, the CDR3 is TGTGCCAGCAGCCAAGGGGTGGGGGGTAATGAGCAGTACTTC. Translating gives CASSQGVGGNEQYF. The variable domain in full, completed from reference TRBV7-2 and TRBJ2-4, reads GAGVSQSPSNKVTEKGKDVELRCDPISGHTALYWYRQSLGQGLEFLIYFQGNSAPDKSGLPSDRFSAERTGGSVSTLTIQRTQQEDSAVYLCASSQGVGGNEQYFGAGTRLSVL.